This passage covers 2 T cell receptor beta chains from one sample sequenced in a study of cytotoxic CD8 clonotypes in ibrutinib-treated CLL (dated by TCRdb to the early 2020s). Per the publication, the time point label means: progressive disease on ibrutinib. Library prep was done by the immunoSEQ multiplex PCR assay. Not all clones reach the TCRdb copy of this immuneACCESS table, which keeps in-frame sequences only. Checked studies attribute under half of the gap to unresolved V genes and leave the rest unexplained. The sample table lists nearly 300,000 clones, more than 70% of them with a count of one. Approximately 5.1% of the sample is taken by the ten largest. The sequences come from PBMCs, collected at disease progression, from a patient treated with ibrutinib. The receptors shown here come from a human donor with chronic lymphocytic leukemia.

The chain joins TRBV28 to TRBJ2-7, with D perhaps TRBD1 (6 bases). The CDR3 has 15 amino acids. V dropped 5 bases and J dropped 2 bases, with 16 bases sitting between them. Germline V lookup: CDR1 MDHEN, CDR2 SYDVKM. The chain's CDR3 is CASSRGQYLAYEQYF. The CDR3 bases are TGTGCCAGCAGTCGGGGACAATACCTTGCCTACGAGCAGTACTTC.

V gene TRBV9 combines with J gene TRBJ2-5; TRBD2 matches 12 bases. Unmatched junction bases numbered 1, after V lost 0 bases and J lost 1 base. There are 16 residues in the CDR3. In germline, CDR1 is SGDLS, CDR2 YYNGEE. The CDR3 nucleotides read TGTGCCAGCAGCGTAGAACTAGCGGGGGGCCAAGAGACCCAGTACTTC. It encodes CASSVELAGGQETQYF.